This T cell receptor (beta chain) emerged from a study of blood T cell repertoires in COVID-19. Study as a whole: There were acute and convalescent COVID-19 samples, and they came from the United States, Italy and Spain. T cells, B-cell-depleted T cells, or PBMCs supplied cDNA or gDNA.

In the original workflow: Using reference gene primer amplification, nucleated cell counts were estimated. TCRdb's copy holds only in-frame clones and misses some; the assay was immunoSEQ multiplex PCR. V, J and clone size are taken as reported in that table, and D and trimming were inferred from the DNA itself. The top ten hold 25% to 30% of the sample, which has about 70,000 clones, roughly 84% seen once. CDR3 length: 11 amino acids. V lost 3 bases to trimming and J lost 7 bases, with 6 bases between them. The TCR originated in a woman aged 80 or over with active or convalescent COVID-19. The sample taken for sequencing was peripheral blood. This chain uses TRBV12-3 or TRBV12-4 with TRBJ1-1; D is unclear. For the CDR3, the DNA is TGTGCCAGCAGTTTCGGGTTTGAAGCTTTCTTT. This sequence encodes CASSFGFEAFF.